The following is a TCR beta chain sequence with its context. Its antigen is still unknown. These data belong to a study of CD8+CD57+ T cells in acquired aplastic anemia. Study-level information: Each DNA sample taken from sorted CD4+ and CD8+ cells came to approximately 3.3 ug on average. General study results and limits: Patients shared around 31 CD8+ CDR3 sequences with controls. Researchers reported that CD8+ Simpson's diversity was not significantly different in patients versus controls.

Patients included in sequencing had previously demonstrated CD8+CD57+ cell expansion by flow cytometry. A severe acquired aplastic anemia diagnosis applied to all patients. TCR beta VDJ combinations and CDR3 sequences were profiled from genomic DNA. MiXCR, run by TCRdb on the reads, gives a single entry per CDR3 protein. The top ten hold about 31% of the sample, which has around 130,000 distinct CDR3 sequences, approximately 50% seen once. The sample consisted of sorted CD4+, CD8+, or CD8+CD57+ T cells (not recorded which) from PBMCs. The sequence was obtained from a human donor with aplastic anemia.

The CDR3 here is CASSLAGMTQYF. The DNA of the CDR3 is TGTGCCAGCAGTTTGGCGGGTATGACGCAGTATTTT. The rearrangement joins TRBV12-3 or TRBV12-4 to TRBJ2-3; D may be TRBD2 (5 bases). V was trimmed by 3 bases and J by 9 bases, leaving 10 bases between them. The CDR3 contains 12 residues.